Shown below are 19 T cell receptor beta chains from a single sample sequenced in a study of neurological immune-mediated disorders. TCRdb ran MiXCR on the 5' RACE reads and lists one entry per CDR3 protein. The table lists tens of thousands of distinct CDR3 sequences, 3% to 4.5% of them singletons, with 1.6% in the top ten. The sequencing input was PBMCs. Receptors originate from a man aged 30 to 45 with multiple sclerosis.

At least ten counts were recorded for this clonotype. This chain joins TRBV7-6 and TRBJ2-7, with D perhaps given as TRBD1 or TRBD2 (5 bases each). Trimming took off 3 bases at V and 3 bases at J, with 24 bases between the two ends. This CDR3 has 18 residues. Germline loops: CDR1 SGHVS, CDR2 FNYEAQ. The DNA of the CDR3 is TGTGCCAGCAGCTTCATTTGGTTAGCTCGGGGCCCGGGCTACGAGCAGTACTTC. This translates into CASSFIWLARGPGYEQYF.

This clonotype was counted ten times or more. The V call is TRBV5-1, the J call TRBJ2-7; 7 nucleotides align to TRBD2. This CDR3 has 14 amino acids. V lost 0 bases to trimming and J lost 2 bases; unmatched junction nucleotides: 2. Germline V gene lookup returns CDR1 SGHRS and CDR2 YFSETQ. CDR3 in amino acids: CASSLEAGPYEQYF. CDR3 nucleotides: TGCGCCAGCAGCTTGGAAGCGGGGCCCTACGAGCAGTACTTC.

This clonotype has at least ten counts. The gene calls are TRBV12-3 or TRBV12-4 and TRBJ1-2; D is possibly TRBD1 (5 bases). The V end was cut by 7 bases, the J end by 8 bases, with 17 bases between. There are 13 residues in the CDR3. CDR3 in DNA: TGTGCCAGCACCCACAGGAGAAGAGGCGGCTACACCTTC. Its translation is CASTHRRRGGYTF.

There are many counts of this clonotype. The chain joins TRBV5-6 to TRBJ2-1; 15 bases line up with TRBD2. This CDR3 has 19 residues. Trimming took 3 bases from V and 4 from J; bases not matched to a gene: 11. CDR1 SGHDT and CDR2 YYEEEE come from the germline V gene. The CDR3 DNA is TGTGCCAGCAGCTCGGGACTAGCGGGGGGTCAAGCTCAGTACAATGAGCAGTTCTTC. It codes for CASSSGLAGGQAQYNEQFF.

Many counts were recorded for this clonotype. The gene calls are TRBV29-1 and TRBJ2-3; 7 bases are a match to TRBD2. CDR1 is SQVTM, CDR2 ANQGSEA, per germline. The V gene end was trimmed by 5 bases and the J gene end by 2 bases; junction bases not matched to a gene: 10. The CDR3 consists of 15 residues. CDR3 sequence (DNA): TGCAGCGTTCAAGGGGAGGGGCAGACCACAGATACGCAGTATTTT. Protein product: CSVQGEGQTTDTQYF.

The chain couples TRBV10-2 to TRBJ2-3, with D unclear. Germline V gene lookup returns CDR1 WSHSY and CDR2 SAAADI. This CDR3 has 12 residues. V was clipped by 2 bases and J by 8 bases, with 8 bases between them. The CDR3 nucleotides are TGCGCCAGCAGTGAGGGGTTTGTTACGCAGTATTTT. This translates into CASSEGFVTQYF.

There are many counts of this clonotype. The chain employs TRBV5-1 and TRBJ2-7; D tentatively reads TRBD1 or TRBD2 (6 bases each). This CDR3 has 16 amino acids. Germline-derived CDR1 and CDR2 are SGHRS and YFSETQ. V lost 6 bases and J 2 bases, leaving 21 bases between the germline ends. The CDR3 reads CASNPLSLGGTYEQYF. CDR3 DNA: TGCGCCAGCAACCCTCTTAGCCTCGGGGGCACCTACGAGCAGTACTTC.

This clonotype was counted ten times or more. In DNA form, the CDR3 reads TGTGCCTGGAGTATTGAAATGAACACTGAAGCTTTCTTT. It encodes CAWSIEMNTEAFF. V gene TRBV30 combines with J gene TRBJ1-1; no firm D call. The germline V gene encodes CDR1 GTSNPN and CDR2 SVGIG (reference sequence). V lost 2 bases, J lost 0 bases, and 7 bases lay in between. The CDR3 is made up of 13 amino acids.

This clonotype was found many times. The CDR3 protein is CASSRGENSYNEQFF. The CDR3 nucleotides are TGCGCCAGCAGCCGAGGAGAGAACTCCTACAATGAGCAGTTCTTC. The gene calls are TRBV5-1 and TRBJ2-1; the D is unclear. V was trimmed by 4 bases and J by 0 bases, leaving 11 bases between them. This CDR3 has 15 residues. CDR1 SGHRS and CDR2 YFSETQ come from the germline V gene.

This chain uses TRBV7-9 with TRBJ1-1; TRBD1 might be the D (5 bases). The germline V gene encodes CDR1 SEHNR and CDR2 FQNEAQ (reference sequence). V was clipped by 5 bases and J by 4 bases, with 11 bases between them. CDR3 length equals 13 residues. The CDR3 DNA reads as TGTGCCAGCAGCCTGGGACTTCTCACTGAAGCTTTCTTT. It specifies CASSLGLLTEAFF.

This clonotype was counted many times. The chain links TRBV27 to TRBJ2-7, with D possibly being TRBD1 or TRBD2 (6 bases each). Germline V gene data show CDR1 as MNHEY and CDR2 as SMNVEV (reference sequence). The V end was cut by 6 bases, the J end by 1 base, with 16 bases between. The CDR3 covers 15 residues. The CDR3 here is CASSLQGRWSYEQYF. CDR3 in DNA: TGTGCCAGCAGCCTTCAGGGGAGGTGGTCCTACGAGCAGTACTTC.

This clonotype was recorded at least ten times. J is TRBJ2-2 and V is TRBV5-1; weak D call: TRBD1 (6 bases). The V end lost 4 bases, the J end lost 3 bases, and 10 bases lay between the germline ends. The CDR3 spans 14 residues. The germline V gene has CDR1 SGHRS and CDR2 YFSETQ. The CDR3 DNA reads TGCGCCAGCAGCATAAGGACAGACACCGGGGAGCTGTTTTTT. It encodes CASSIRTDTGELFF.

In this sample, this clonotype turned up many times. The chain is built from TRBV7-6 and TRBJ2-7; perhaps TRBD2 as D (5 bases). Germline loops: CDR1 SGHVS, CDR2 FNYEAQ. CDR3 length: 17 residues. V was cut by 1 base and J by 0 bases, with 16 bases left in between. Here the CDR3 DNA reads TGTGCCAGCAGCTTAGAGGCCCCGAGGGCGGGCTCCTACGAGCAGTACTTC. Amino acid sequence: CASSLEAPRAGSYEQYF.

This clonotype was counted many times. The CDR3 DNA reads as TGTGCCAGCAGCCCCCGGGGCAGGGCGCCTGATACGCAGTATTTT. It encodes CASSPRGRAPDTQYF. The rearrangement uses TRBV11-3 and TRBJ2-3; D could derive from TRBD1 or TRBD2 (5 bases each). V was cut by 5 bases and J by 6 bases, with 18 bases left in between. This CDR3 has 15 residues. CDR1 and CDR2 (germline): SGHNT, YENEEA.

To note about this clonotype: Possible read error: a much larger clone is one base away. The chain combines TRBV27 with TRBJ1-4; a weak D match, TRBD1 (5 bases). CDR1 and CDR2 from the germline V gene are MNHEY and SMNVEV (reference sequence). This CDR3 contains 16 residues. Trimming took 6 bases from V and 3 from J, leaving 17 bases between them. The CDR3 protein is CASSPWAGQSNEKLFF. CDR3 nucleotide sequence: TGTGCCAGCAGCCCCTGGGCGGGGCAGTCTAATGAAAAACTGTTTTTT.

This clonotype was seen at least ten times. V gene TRBV6-5 combines with J gene TRBJ1-4, with 7 bases matching TRBD1. The length of the CDR3 is 14 residues. Germline V gene sequence: CDR1 MNHEY, CDR2 SVGAGI. V lost 9 bases, J lost 7 bases, and 11 bases stayed unmatched. As DNA, the CDR3 is TGTGCCAGTGCCAATTTGGCAGGGGGTGAAAAACTGTTTTTT. It yields the protein CASANLAGGEKLFF.

This clonotype has ten or more counts. CDR3 amino acids: CASSQFRSFYEQYF. Written as DNA, the CDR3 is TGTGCCAGCAGCCAATTCCGGTCATTCTACGAGCAGTACTTC. V is TRBV3-1 and J is TRBJ2-7; D is unclear. Looked up from germline, CDR1 is LGHDT and CDR2 is YNNKEL (reference sequence). The CDR3 runs to 14 residues. V lost 2 bases and J lost 3, with 11 bases in between.

This clonotype was observed at least ten times. This chain joins TRBV10-3 and TRBJ1-2; TRBD1 agrees at 8 bases. With V trimmed by 7 bases and J by 2 bases, 15 bases remained unmatched. CDR1 and CDR2 (germline): ENHRY, SYGVKD. This CDR3 region has 17 residues. The CDR3 nucleotides are TGTGCCATCACCGCCGCTGACAGGGGAAACTTAAACTATGGCTACACCTTC. Translated, it gives CAITAADRGNLNYGYTF.

The table lists this clonotype with many counts. The chain recombines TRBV7-9 with TRBJ1-1, with D perhaps TRBD1 (5 bases). Germline lookup yields CDR1 SEHNR and CDR2 FQNEAQ (reference sequence). CDR3 length: 12 amino acids. V lost 5 bases to trimming and J lost 11 bases, with 15 bases between them. CDR3 in DNA: TGTGCCAGCAGCCCACTGAGGGGTGTCGCTTTCTTT. Translation gives CASSPLRGVAFF. Complete variable domain (other parts from reference TRBV7-9 and TRBJ1-1): DTGVSQNPRHKITKRGQNVTFRCDPISEHNRLYWYRQTLGQGPEFLTYFQNEAQLEKSRLLSDRFSAERPKGSFSTLEIQRTEQGDSAMYLCASSPLRGVAFFGQGTRLTVV.